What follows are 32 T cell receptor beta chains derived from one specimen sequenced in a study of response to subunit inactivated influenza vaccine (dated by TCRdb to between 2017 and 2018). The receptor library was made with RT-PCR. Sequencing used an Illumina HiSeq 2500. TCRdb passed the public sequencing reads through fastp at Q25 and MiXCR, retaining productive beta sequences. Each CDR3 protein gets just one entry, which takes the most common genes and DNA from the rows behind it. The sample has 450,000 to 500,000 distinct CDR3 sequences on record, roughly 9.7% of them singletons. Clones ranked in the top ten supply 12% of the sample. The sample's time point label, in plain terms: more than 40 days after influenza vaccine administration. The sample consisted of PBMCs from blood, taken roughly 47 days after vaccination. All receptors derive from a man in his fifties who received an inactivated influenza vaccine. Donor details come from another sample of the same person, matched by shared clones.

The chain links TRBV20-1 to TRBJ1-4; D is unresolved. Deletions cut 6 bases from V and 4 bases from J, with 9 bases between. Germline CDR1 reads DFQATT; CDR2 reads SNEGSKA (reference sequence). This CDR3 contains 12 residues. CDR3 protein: CSATGLNEKLFF. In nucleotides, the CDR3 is TGCAGTGCGACCGGCCTTAATGAAAAACTGTTTTTT.

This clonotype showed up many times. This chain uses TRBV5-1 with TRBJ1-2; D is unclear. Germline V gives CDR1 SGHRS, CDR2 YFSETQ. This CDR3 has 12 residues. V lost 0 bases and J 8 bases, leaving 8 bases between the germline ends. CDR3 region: CASSLDGHGYTF. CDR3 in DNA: TGCGCCAGCAGCTTGGATGGTCACGGCTACACCTTC.

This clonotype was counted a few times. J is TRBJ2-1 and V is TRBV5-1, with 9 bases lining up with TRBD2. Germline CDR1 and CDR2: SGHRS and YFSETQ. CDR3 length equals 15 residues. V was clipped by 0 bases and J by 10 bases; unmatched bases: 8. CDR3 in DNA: TGCGCCAGCAGCTTGGTTAGCGGGGGCCCAGGGGAGCAGTTCTTC. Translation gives CASSLVSGGPGEQFF.

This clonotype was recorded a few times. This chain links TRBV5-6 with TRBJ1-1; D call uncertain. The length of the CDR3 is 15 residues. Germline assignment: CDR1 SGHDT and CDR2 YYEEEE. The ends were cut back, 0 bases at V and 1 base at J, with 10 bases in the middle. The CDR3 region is CASSLDGVRNTEAFF. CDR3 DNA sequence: TGTGCCAGCAGCTTGGATGGGGTGCGGAACACTGAAGCTTTCTTT.

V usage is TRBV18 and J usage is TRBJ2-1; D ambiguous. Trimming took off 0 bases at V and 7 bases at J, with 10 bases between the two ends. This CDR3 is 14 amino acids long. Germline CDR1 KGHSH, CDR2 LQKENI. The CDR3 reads CASSPPLQTNEQFF. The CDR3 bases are TGTGCCAGCTCACCACCGTTACAGACGAATGAGCAGTTCTTC.

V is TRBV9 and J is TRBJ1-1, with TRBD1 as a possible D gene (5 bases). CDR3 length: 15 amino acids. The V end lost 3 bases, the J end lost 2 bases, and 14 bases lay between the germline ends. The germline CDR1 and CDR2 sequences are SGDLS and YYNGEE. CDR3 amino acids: CASSGGPSGNTEAFF. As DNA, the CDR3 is TGTGCCAGCAGCGGGGGACCTTCGGGAAACACTGAAGCTTTCTTT.

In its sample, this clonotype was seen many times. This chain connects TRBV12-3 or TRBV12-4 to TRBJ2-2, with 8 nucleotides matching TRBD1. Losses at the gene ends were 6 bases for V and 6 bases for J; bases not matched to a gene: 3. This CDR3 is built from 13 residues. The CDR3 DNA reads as TGTGCCAGCAGCTCGACAGGGGCCGGGGAGCTGTTTTTT. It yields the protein CASSSTGAGELFF.

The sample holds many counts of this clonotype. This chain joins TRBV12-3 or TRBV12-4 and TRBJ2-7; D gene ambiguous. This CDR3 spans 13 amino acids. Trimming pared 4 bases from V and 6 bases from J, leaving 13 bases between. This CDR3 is CASSYSTVGEQYF. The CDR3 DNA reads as TGTGCCAGCAGTTACTCAACGGTAGGCGAGCAGTACTTC.

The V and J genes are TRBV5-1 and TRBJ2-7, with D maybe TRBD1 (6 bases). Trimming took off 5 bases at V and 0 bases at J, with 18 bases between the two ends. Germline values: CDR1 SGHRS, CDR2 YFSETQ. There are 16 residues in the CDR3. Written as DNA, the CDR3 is TGCGCCAGCAGAACCTCCGGGACAATTAGCTCCTACGAGCAGTACTTC. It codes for CASRTSGTISSYEQYF.

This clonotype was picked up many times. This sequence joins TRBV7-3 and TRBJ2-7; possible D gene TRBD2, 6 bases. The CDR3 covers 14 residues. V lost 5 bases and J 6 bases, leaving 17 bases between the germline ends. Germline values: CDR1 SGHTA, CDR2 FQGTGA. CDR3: CASSLSGTASEQYF. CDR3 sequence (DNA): TGTGCCAGCAGCCTTAGCGGTACCGCCAGCGAGCAGTACTTC.

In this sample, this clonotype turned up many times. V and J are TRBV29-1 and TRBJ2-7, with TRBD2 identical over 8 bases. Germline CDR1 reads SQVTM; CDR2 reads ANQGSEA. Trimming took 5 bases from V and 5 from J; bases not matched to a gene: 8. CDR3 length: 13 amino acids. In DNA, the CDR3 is TGCAGCGTTAGAACTAGCGGAACAAACGAGCAGTACTTC. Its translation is CSVRTSGTNEQYF.

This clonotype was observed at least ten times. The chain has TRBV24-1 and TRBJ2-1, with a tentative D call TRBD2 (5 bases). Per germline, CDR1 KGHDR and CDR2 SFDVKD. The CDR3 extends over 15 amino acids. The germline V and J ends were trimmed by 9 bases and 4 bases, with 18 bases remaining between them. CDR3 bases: TGTGCCACCGCCAACTCAGAGGGTCATTACAATGAGCAGTTCTTC. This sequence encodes CATANSEGHYNEQFF.

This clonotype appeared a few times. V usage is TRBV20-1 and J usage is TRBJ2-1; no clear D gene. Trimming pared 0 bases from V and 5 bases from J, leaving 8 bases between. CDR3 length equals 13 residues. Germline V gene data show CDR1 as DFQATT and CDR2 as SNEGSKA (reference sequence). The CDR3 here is CSARDGHNNEQFF. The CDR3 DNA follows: TGCAGTGCTAGAGATGGCCATAACAATGAGCAGTTCTTC.

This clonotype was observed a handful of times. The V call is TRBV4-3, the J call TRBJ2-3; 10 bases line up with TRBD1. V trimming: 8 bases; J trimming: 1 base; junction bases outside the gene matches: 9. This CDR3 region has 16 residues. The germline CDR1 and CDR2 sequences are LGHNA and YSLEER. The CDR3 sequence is CASGTGATSGTDTQYF. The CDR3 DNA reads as TGCGCCAGCGGGACAGGGGCCACATCCGGCACAGATACGCAGTATTTT.

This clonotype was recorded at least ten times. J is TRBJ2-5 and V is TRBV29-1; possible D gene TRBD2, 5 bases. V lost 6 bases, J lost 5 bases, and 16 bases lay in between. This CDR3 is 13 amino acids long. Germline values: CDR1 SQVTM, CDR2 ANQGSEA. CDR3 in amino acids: CSVRSSGPETQYF. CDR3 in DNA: TGCAGCGTGCGTTCCAGCGGCCCGGAGACCCAGTACTTC.

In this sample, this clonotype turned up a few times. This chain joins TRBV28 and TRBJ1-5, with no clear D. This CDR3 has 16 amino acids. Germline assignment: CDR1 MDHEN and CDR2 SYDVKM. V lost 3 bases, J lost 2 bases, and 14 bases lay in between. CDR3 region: CASSFNTGLGNQPQHF. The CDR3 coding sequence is TGTGCCAGCAGTTTCAATACGGGATTGGGCAATCAGCCCCAGCATTTT. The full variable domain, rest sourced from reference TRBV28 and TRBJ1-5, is DVKVTQSSRYLVKRTGEKVFLECVQDMDHENMFWYRQDPGLGLRLIYFSYDVKMKEKGDIPEGYSVSREKKERFSLILESASTNQTSMYLCASSFNTGLGNQPQHFGDGTRLSIL.

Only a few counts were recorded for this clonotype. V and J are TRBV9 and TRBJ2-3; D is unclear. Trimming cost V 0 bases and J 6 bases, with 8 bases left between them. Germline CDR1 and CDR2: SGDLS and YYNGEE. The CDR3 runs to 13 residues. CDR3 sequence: CASSVVTSDTQYF. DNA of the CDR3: TGTGCCAGCAGCGTAGTTACTTCCGATACGCAGTATTTT.

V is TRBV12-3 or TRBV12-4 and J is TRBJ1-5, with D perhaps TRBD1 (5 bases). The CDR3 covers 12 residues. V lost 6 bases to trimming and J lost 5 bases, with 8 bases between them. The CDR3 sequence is CASSWGDQPQHF. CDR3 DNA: TGTGCCAGCAGCTGGGGGGATCAGCCCCAGCATTTT.

The DNA of the CDR3 is TGTGCCAGCAGCCTTACCGGTGGGGAAACCTACGAGCAGTACTTC. Encoded protein: CASSLTGGETYEQYF. The rearrangement uses TRBV6-2 or TRBV6-3 and TRBJ2-7, with no clear D. CDR3 length: 15 amino acids. CDR1 is MNHEY and CDR2 is SVGEGT in the germline V gene. The V end lost 6 bases, the J end lost 2 bases, and 17 bases lay between the germline ends.

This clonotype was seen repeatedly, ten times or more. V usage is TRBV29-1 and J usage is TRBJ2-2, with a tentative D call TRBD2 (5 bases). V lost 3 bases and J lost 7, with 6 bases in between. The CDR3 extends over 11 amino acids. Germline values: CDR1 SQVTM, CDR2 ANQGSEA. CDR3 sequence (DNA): TGCAGCGTTGATGAGGGCGGGGAGCTGTTTTTT. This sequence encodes CSVDEGGELFF.

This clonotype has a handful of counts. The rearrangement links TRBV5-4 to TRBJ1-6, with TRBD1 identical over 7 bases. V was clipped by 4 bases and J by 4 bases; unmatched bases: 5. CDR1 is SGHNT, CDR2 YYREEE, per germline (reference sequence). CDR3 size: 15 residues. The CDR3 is CASSTRTGYNSPLHF. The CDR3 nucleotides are TGTGCCAGCAGCACACGGACAGGTTATAATTCACCCCTCCACTTT.

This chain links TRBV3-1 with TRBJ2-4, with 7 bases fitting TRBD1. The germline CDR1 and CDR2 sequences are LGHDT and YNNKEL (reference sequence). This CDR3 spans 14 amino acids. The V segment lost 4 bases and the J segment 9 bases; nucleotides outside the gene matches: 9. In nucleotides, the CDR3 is TGTGCCAGCAGCCTTGGAGACAGGGTCGGCATTCAGTACTTC. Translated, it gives CASSLGDRVGIQYF. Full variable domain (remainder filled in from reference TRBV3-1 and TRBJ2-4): DTAVSQTPKYLVTQMGNDKSIKCEQNLGHDTMYWYKQDSKKFLKIMFSYNNKELIINETVPNRFSPKSPDKAHLNLHINSLELGDSAVYFCASSLGDRVGIQYFGAGTRLSVL.

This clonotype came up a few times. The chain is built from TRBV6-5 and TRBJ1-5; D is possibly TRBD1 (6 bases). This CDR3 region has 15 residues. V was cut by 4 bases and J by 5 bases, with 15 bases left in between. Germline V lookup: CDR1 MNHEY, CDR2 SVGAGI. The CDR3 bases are TGTGCCAGCAGTTCGGGTGGGGGGCTCCATCAGCCCCAGCATTTT. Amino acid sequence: CASSSGGGLHQPQHF.

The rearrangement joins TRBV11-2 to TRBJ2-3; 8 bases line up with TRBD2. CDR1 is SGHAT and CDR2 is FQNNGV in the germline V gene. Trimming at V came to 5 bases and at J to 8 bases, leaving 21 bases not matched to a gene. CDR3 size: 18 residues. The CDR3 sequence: CASSRMAGGRLGTATQYF. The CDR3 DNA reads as TGTGCCAGCAGCCGGATGGCGGGGGGTCGCTTAGGGACCGCTACGCAGTATTTT.

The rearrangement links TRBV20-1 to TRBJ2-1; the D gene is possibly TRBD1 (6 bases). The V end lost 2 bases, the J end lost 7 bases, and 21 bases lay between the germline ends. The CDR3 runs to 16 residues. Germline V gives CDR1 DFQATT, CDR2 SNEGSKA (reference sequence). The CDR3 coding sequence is TGCAGTGCTAGAAGATGGATCGGAGCAGGGGTGAATGAGCAGTTCTTC. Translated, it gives CSARRWIGAGVNEQFF.

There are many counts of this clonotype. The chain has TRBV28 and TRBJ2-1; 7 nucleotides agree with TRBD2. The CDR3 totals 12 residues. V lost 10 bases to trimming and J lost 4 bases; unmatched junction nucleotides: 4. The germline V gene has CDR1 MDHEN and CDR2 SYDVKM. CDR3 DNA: TGTGCCACCGGGACTACTTACAATGAGCAGTTCTTC. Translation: CATGTTYNEQFF.

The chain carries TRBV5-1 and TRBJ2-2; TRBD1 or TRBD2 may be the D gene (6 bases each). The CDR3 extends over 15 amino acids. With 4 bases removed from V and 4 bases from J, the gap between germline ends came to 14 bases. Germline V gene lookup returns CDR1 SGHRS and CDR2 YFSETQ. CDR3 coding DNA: TGCGCCAGCAGCACCGTCGGGGGCAGCACCGGGGAGCTGTTTTTT. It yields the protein CASSTVGGSTGELFF.

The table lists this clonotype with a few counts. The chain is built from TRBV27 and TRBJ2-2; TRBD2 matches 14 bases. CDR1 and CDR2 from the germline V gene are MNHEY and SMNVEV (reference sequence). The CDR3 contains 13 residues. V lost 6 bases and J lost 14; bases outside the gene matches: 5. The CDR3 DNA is TGTGCCAGCAGCTGGGGACTAGCGGGAGACCTGTTTTTT. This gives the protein CASSWGLAGDLFF.

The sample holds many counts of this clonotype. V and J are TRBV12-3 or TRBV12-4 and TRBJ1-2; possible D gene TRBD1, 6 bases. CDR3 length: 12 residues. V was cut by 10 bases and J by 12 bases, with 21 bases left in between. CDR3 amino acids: CATGTGPIGDTF. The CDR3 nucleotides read TGTGCCACAGGAACAGGGCCCATTGGTGACACCTTC.

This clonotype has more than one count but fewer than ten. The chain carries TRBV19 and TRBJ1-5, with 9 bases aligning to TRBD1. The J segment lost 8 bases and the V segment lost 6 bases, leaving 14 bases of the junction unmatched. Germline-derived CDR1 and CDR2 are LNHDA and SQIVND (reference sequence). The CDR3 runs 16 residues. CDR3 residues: CASSILQGAQVKPQHF. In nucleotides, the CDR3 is TGTGCCAGTAGCATCCTACAGGGGGCGCAGGTCAAGCCCCAGCATTTT. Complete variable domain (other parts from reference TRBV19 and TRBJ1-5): DGGITQSPKYLFRKEGQNVTLSCEQNLNHDAMYWYRQDPGQGLRLIYYSQIVNDFQKGDIAEGYSVSREKKESFPLTVTSAQKNPTAFYLCASSILQGAQVKPQHFGDGTRLSIL.

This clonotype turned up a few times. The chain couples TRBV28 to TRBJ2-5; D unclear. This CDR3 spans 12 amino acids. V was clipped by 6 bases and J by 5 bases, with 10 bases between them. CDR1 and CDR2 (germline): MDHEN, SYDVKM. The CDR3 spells CASRSSGETQYF. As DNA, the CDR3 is TGTGCCAGCAGGTCTAGTGGGGAGACCCAGTACTTC.

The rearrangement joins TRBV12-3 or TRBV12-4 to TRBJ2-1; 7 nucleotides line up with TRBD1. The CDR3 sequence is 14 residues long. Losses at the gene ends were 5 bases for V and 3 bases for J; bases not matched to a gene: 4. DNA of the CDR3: TGTGCCAGCAGTCCCGGGACAGTCTACAATGAGCAGTTCTTC. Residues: CASSPGTVYNEQFF.